This TCR beta chain derives from a study of cytomegalovirus exposure and HLA in healthy donors. The PCR employed 60 Vbeta primers together with 13 Jbeta primers. The assay was immunoSEQ multiplex PCR, and TCRdb's table has in-frame clones only and misses some. The sample table includes over 50,000 clones. Germline V lookup: CDR1 KGHSH, CDR2 LQKENI. The CDR3 sequence is 16 residues long. V lost 3 bases to trimming and J lost 1 base; unmatched junction nucleotides: 8. This TCR derives from a man aged 50-60 years in good health and CMV-seropositive. V and J are TRBV18 and TRBJ1-1; 7 nucleotides line up with TRBD1. The sequenced sample was PBMCs. The CDR3 region has the DNA TGTGCCAGCTCACCCGACAGGGTTCGAAAGAACACTGAAGCTTTCTTT. Its protein product is CASSPDRVRKNTEAFF.